Below are 27 T cell receptor beta chains sequenced from a single sample in a study of blood T cell repertoires in COVID-19. The repertoire was sequenced with immunoSEQ multiplex PCR; TCRdb's copy has only in-frame clones and lacks some. The sample has about 310,000 clones; 75% to 90% are singletons. Sequencing input: PBMCs or T cells enriched from blood (not recorded which). These receptors were obtained from a middle-aged woman who had recovered from COVID-19.

This chain joins TRBV19 and TRBJ2-7, with 9 bases lining up with TRBD1. The germline CDR1 and CDR2 sequences are LNHDA and SQIVND (reference sequence). Trimming cost V 7 bases and J 6 bases; bases outside gene matches: 7. The CDR3 runs 13 residues. Here the CDR3 reads CASNDRGRGEQYF. The CDR3 nucleotides read TGTGCCAGTAACGACAGGGGGAGAGGCGAGCAGTACTTC.

This chain joins TRBV5-8 and TRBJ1-2, with D perhaps TRBD1 (5 bases). The CDR3 spans 13 residues. Between the trimmed V and J ends, which lost 4 bases and 1 base, there was a span of 8 bases. Germline V gene sequence: CDR1 SGHTS, CDR2 YDEGEE. The CDR3 loop reads CASSRGFNYGYTF. For the CDR3, the DNA is TGTGCCAGCAGCCGGGGGTTTAACTATGGCTACACCTTC.

The chain links TRBV5-1 to TRBJ2-7; TRBD1 aligns across 11 bases. This CDR3 has 15 residues. With V trimmed by 4 bases and J by 4 bases, 7 bases remained unmatched. From germline, CDR1 is SGHRS and CDR2 YFSETQ. This CDR3 reads CASSLQGTGGYEQYF. CDR3 coding DNA: TGCGCCAGCAGCCTTCAAGGGACAGGGGGGTACGAGCAGTACTTC.

The chain is built from TRBV11-3 and TRBJ1-1; no firm D call. This CDR3 has 14 amino acids. The V end was cut by 0 bases, the J end by 3 bases, with 8 bases between. From germline, CDR1 is SGHNT and CDR2 YENEEA. CDR3 protein: CASSLEWRDTEAFF. The CDR3 DNA reads as TGTGCCAGCAGCTTAGAATGGAGGGACACTGAAGCTTTCTTT.

This sequence joins TRBV6-5 and TRBJ1-2; weak D call: TRBD1 (5 bases). Per germline, CDR1 MNHEY and CDR2 SVGAGI. This CDR3 is built from 15 residues. Trimming removed 6 bases at V and 5 bases at J, with 19 bases between. CDR3 amino acids: CASRPGPGGGYGYTF. CDR3 coding DNA: TGTGCCAGCAGACCCGGGCCTGGCGGGGGGTATGGCTACACCTTC.

A few counts support this clone. The chain combines TRBV19 with TRBJ1-2; the D gene is possibly TRBD1 (5 bases). Trimming took off 3 bases at V and 2 bases at J, with 13 bases between the two ends. Looked up from germline, CDR1 is LNHDA and CDR2 is SQIVND (reference sequence). The CDR3 spans 15 residues. The chain's CDR3 is CASSIFGGWNYGYTF. As DNA, the CDR3 is TGTGCCAGTAGTATCTTTGGGGGGTGGAACTATGGCTACACCTTC.

The V call is TRBV6-5, the J call TRBJ1-3, with D tentatively TRBD1 (6 bases). Looked up from germline, CDR1 is MNHEY and CDR2 is SVGAGI. V was trimmed by 5 bases and J by 7 bases, leaving 12 bases between them. CDR3 size: 13 residues. The DNA of the CDR3 is TGTGCCAGCAGTACAGGGCCGCCGAACACCATATATTTT. This encodes CASSTGPPNTIYF.

This clone was seen just once. The chain has TRBV30 and TRBJ1-3; tentative D call: TRBD1 (5 bases). V was trimmed by 4 bases and J by 0 bases, leaving 10 bases between them. Germline V gives CDR1 GTSNPN, CDR2 SVGIG (reference sequence). The length of the CDR3 is 14 residues. The CDR3 loop reads CAWTPGNSGNTIYF. CDR3 bases: TGTGCCTGGACCCCAGGGAACTCTGGAAACACCATATATTTT.

The chain is built from TRBV24-1 and TRBJ1-5; no reliable D call. This CDR3 has 12 residues. V was trimmed by 5 bases and J by 3 bases, leaving 4 bases between them. Germline V gives CDR1 KGHDR, CDR2 SFDVKD. CDR3 in amino acids: CATSALNQPQHF. CDR3 DNA sequence: TGTGCCACCAGTGCCCTCAATCAGCCCCAGCATTTT.

The chain recombines TRBV30 with TRBJ1-4, with a weak D call TRBD1 (6 bases). This CDR3 has 14 residues. Trimming took 3 bases from V and 9 from J, leaving 17 bases between them. The germline gives CDR1 GTSNPN, CDR2 SVGIG (reference sequence). The CDR3 bases are TGTGCCTGGAGCGCCCAGGGGTGGGGGAAAAAACTGTTTTTT. It encodes CAWSAQGWGKKLFF. The entire variable domain, with the rest obtained from reference TRBV30 and TRBJ1-4, is as follows: SQTIHQWPATLVQPVGSPLSLECTVEGTSNPNLYWYRQAAGRGLQLLFYSVGIGQISSEVPQNLSASRPQDRQFILSSKKLLLSDSGFYLCAWSAQGWGKKLFFGSGTQLSVL.

The V call is TRBV5-1, the J call TRBJ2-3; TRBD2 matches at 7 bases. Germline assignment: CDR1 SGHRS and CDR2 YFSETQ. This CDR3 is 14 amino acids long. V lost 0 bases, J lost 4 bases, and 2 bases stayed unmatched. The CDR3 sequence is CASSLGLAADTQYF. The CDR3 DNA follows: TGCGCCAGCAGCTTGGGGCTAGCGGCAGATACGCAGTATTTT.

This clone came up once. V usage is TRBV5-1 and J usage is TRBJ2-2, with D unresolved. The CDR3 contains 14 residues. Germline V lookup: CDR1 SGHRS, CDR2 YFSETQ. V lost 7 bases and J 3 bases, leaving 13 bases between the germline ends. CDR3 in amino acids: CASRGSADTGELFF. Here the CDR3 DNA reads TGCGCCAGCCGTGGATCGGCGGACACCGGGGAGCTGTTTTTT.

This clone appeared a single time. The J gene is TRBJ2-2, the V gene TRBV6-4; 8 positions agree with TRBD1. The germline gives CDR1 MRHNA, CDR2 SNTAGT. The CDR3 spans 14 residues. Unmatched junction bases numbered 5, after V lost 6 bases and J lost 5 bases. CDR3 region: CASRRTGSTGELFF. The CDR3 nucleotides read TGTGCCAGCAGACGGACAGGGAGTACCGGGGAGCTGTTTTTT.

The chain employs TRBV28 and TRBJ2-7; tentatively, D is TRBD1 (6 bases). This CDR3 has 14 amino acids. Germline CDR1 is MDHEN and CDR2 is SYDVKM. The V and J ends lost 10 bases and 0 bases respectively, with 16 bases between them. CDR3 loop: CATLDSSSSYEQYF. The CDR3 nucleotides read TGTGCCACCTTGGACAGCTCAAGCTCCTACGAGCAGTACTTC.

The chain uses TRBV7-2 and TRBJ2-7; a weak D match, TRBD1 (6 bases). Germline V lookup: CDR1 SGHTA, CDR2 FQGNSA. V gave up 2 bases and J gave up 1 base, with 12 bases separating them. This CDR3 comprises 15 residues. The CDR3 region has the DNA TGTGCCAGCAGCTTAATGGGGCAGGGGTCCTACGAGCAGTACTTC. Translating it yields CASSLMGQGSYEQYF.

The V gene is TRBV10-3, the J gene TRBJ1-3; TRBD1 agrees at 7 bases. The CDR3 extends over 15 amino acids. Germline lookup yields CDR1 ENHRY and CDR2 SYGVKD. J was trimmed by 3 bases and V by 3 bases; bases with no gene match: 5. CDR3 DNA: TGTGCCATCAGTGATCCACAGGGGAGTGGAAACACCATATATTTT. Protein: CAISDPQGSGNTIYF.

This sequence joins TRBV7-2 and TRBJ1-3; D is possibly TRBD1 (5 bases). The V gene's germline CDR1 is SGHTA and CDR2 FQGNSA. The ends were cut back, 4 bases at V and 4 bases at J, with 14 bases in the middle. The CDR3 sequence is 15 residues long. Here the CDR3 reads CASSSGSGSGNTIYF. CDR3 in DNA: TGTGCCAGCAGCTCAGGGTCAGGGTCGGGAAACACCATATATTTT.

V is TRBV7-8 and J is TRBJ2-1; 9 bases match TRBD2. CDR3 length: 18 amino acids. After removal of 0 bases from V and 3 bases from J, the junction contained 9 bases not matched to a gene. Germline lookup yields CDR1 SGHVS and CDR2 FQNEAQ. The CDR3 loop reads CASSLASSGTINYNEQFF. In nucleotides, the CDR3 is TGTGCCAGCAGCTTAGCGTCTAGCGGGACCATAAACTACAATGAGCAGTTCTTC. The full variable domain, its missing parts supplied by reference TRBV7-8 and TRBJ2-1, is GAGVSQSPRYKVAKRGQDVALRCDPISGHVSLFWYQQALGQGPEFLTYFQNEAQLDKSGLPSDRFFAERPEGSVSTLKIQRTQQEDSAVYLCASSLASSGTINYNEQFFGPGTRLTVL.

The V gene is TRBV5-4, the J gene TRBJ2-1; 7 bases are shared with TRBD2. The germline V gene encodes CDR1 SGHNT and CDR2 YYREEE (reference sequence). This CDR3 is built from 15 residues. V lost 3 bases to trimming and J lost 7 bases; unmatched junction nucleotides: 10. As DNA, the CDR3 is TGTGCCAGCAGCTCCCCCCGGACTAGAAGGAATGAGCAGTTCTTC. Translated: CASSSPRTRRNEQFF.

This rearrangement joins TRBV5-8 to TRBJ1-2, with 11 nucleotides matching TRBD1. The CDR3 has 14 residues. V lost 4 bases to trimming and J lost 4 bases; unmatched junction nucleotides: 3. Germline CDR1 reads SGHTS; CDR2 reads YDEGEE. CDR3 residues: CASSLGQGGYGYTF. Here the CDR3 DNA reads TGTGCCAGCAGCCTGGGACAGGGGGGCTATGGCTACACCTTC.

V gene TRBV12-3 or TRBV12-4 combines with J gene TRBJ1-2; 7 nucleotides agree with TRBD1. V was pared by 5 bases and J by 9 bases, with 9 bases of the junction left unmatched. The CDR3 totals 13 residues. The CDR3 region has the DNA TGTGCCAGCAGTGGCCGACAGGGTTATCGCTACACCTTC. Protein product: CASSGRQGYRYTF.

The genes are TRBV7-2 and TRBJ2-7; 9 nucleotides agree with TRBD1. The CDR3 loop spans 14 amino acids. V lost 6 bases to trimming and J lost 3 bases; unmatched junction nucleotides: 6. The germline V gene has CDR1 SGHTA and CDR2 FQGNSA. As DNA, the CDR3 is TGTGCCAGCAGTAAGAGGACAGGGGACTACGAGCAGTACTTC. Its translation is CASSKRTGDYEQYF.

This chain joins TRBV28 and TRBJ1-6, with D unresolved. Trimming took off 4 bases at V and 7 bases at J, with 8 bases between the two ends. The CDR3 is made up of 13 amino acids. CDR1 is MDHEN and CDR2 is SYDVKM in the germline V gene. This CDR3 is CASSSSGNSPLHF. Here the CDR3 DNA reads TGTGCCAGCAGTTCTAGCGGGAATTCACCCCTCCACTTT.

DNA for the CDR3: TGTGCCAGCAGCCCGGGACAGGCAAACACTGAAGCTTTCTTT. This encodes CASSPGQANTEAFF. The rearrangement uses TRBV7-9 and TRBJ1-1; 8 bases line up with TRBD1. The V gene end was trimmed by 5 bases and the J gene end by 2 bases; junction bases not matched to a gene: 4. Germline CDR1 is SEHNR and CDR2 is FQNEAQ (reference sequence). This CDR3 spans 14 amino acids.

The chain couples TRBV7-9 to TRBJ2-5, with 7 positions matching TRBD2. CDR1 and CDR2 (germline): SEHNR, FQNEAQ (reference sequence). With 1 base clipped from V and 5 bases from J, the junction kept 7 bases outside the gene matches. CDR3 length equals 15 residues. The chain's CDR3 is CASSLVGGLGETQYF. The CDR3 DNA follows: TGTGCCAGCAGCTTAGTGGGCGGACTAGGGGAGACCCAGTACTTC.

The chain employs TRBV7-3 and TRBJ2-7; D may be TRBD2 (6 bases). CDR3 length: 13 amino acids. V was cut by 5 bases and J by 5 bases, with 13 bases left in between. The V gene's germline CDR1 is SGHTA and CDR2 FQGTGA. In DNA form, the CDR3 reads TGTGCCAGCAGCCCCGGCACGGGGGACGAGCAGTACTTC. It encodes CASSPGTGDEQYF.

V is TRBV7-2 and J is TRBJ1-2, with 8 bases that match TRBD1. The ends lost 1 base at V and 8 bases at J; junction bases unmatched: 6. The CDR3 spans 14 residues. CDR1 and CDR2 from the germline V gene are SGHTA and FQGNSA. The CDR3 DNA follows: TGTGCCAGCAGCTTAGAGACAGGGGTAGACGGCTACACCTTC. It translates to CASSLETGVDGYTF.